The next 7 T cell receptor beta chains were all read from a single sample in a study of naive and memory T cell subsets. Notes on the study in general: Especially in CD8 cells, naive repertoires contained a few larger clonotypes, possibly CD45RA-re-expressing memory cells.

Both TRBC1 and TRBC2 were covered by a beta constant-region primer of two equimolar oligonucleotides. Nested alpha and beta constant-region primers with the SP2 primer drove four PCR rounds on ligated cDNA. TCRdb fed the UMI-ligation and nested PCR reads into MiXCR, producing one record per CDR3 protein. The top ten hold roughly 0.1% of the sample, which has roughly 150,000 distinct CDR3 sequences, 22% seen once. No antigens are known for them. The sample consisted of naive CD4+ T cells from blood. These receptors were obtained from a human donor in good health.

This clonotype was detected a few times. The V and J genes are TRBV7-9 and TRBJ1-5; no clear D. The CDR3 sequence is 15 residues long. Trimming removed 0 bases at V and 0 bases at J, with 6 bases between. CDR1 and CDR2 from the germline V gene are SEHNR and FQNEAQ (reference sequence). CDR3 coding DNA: TGTGCCAGCAGCTTAGCAGGACCTAGCAATCAGCCCCAGCATTTT. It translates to CASSLAGPSNQPQHF. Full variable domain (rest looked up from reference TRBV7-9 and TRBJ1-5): DTGVSQNPRHKITKRGQNVTFRCDPISEHNRLYWYRQTLGQGPEFLTYFQNEAQLEKSRLLSDRFSAERPKGSFSTLEIQRTEQGDSAMYLCASSLAGPSNQPQHFGDGTRLSIL.

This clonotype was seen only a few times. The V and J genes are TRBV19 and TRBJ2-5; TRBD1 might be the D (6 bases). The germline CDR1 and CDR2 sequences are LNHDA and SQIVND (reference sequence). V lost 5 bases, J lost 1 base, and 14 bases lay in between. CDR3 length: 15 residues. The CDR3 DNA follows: TGTGCCAGTAGTTCGGCAGGGGATTTCCAAGAGACCCAGTACTTC. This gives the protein CASSSAGDFQETQYF.

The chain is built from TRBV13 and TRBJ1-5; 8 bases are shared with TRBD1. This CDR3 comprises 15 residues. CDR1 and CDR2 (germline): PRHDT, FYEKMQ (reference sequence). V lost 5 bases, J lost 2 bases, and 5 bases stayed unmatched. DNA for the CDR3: TGTGCCAGCAGCCTCCGGACAGGGCGCAATCAGCCCCAGCATTTT. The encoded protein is CASSLRTGRNQPQHF.

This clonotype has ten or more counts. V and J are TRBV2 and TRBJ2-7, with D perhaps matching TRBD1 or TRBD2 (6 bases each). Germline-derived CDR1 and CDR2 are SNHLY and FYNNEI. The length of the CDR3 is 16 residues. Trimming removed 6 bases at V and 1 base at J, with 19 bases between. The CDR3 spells CASRAGGPYDSYEQYF. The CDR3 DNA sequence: TGTGCCAGCAGGGCCGGGGGCCCCTATGATTCCTACGAGCAGTACTTC.

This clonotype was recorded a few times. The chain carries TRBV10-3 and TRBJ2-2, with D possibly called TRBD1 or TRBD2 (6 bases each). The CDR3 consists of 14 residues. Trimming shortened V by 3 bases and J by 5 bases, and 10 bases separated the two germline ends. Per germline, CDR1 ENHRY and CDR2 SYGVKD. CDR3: CAISEQGGTGELFF. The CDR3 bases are TGTGCCATCAGTGAACAGGGAGGTACCGGGGAGCTGTTTTTT.

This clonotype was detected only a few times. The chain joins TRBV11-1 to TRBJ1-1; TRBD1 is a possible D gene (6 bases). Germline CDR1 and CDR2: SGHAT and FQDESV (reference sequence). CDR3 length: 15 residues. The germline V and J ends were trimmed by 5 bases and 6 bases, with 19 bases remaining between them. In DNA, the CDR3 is TGTGCCAGCAGCCCAAACCCACAGGGAAGGGCTGAAGCTTTCTTT. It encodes CASSPNPQGRAEAFF.

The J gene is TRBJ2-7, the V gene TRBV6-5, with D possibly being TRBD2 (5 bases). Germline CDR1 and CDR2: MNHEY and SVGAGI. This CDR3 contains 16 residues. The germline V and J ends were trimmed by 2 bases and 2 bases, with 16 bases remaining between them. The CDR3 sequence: CASSYAGRTRTYEQYF. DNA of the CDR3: TGTGCCAGCAGTTACGCCGGCCGGACTCGTACCTACGAGCAGTACTTC.